One and the same sample provided the 25 T cell receptor beta chains below, sequenced in a study of T cells in pancreatic ductal adenocarcinoma. The selected patients with pancreatic ductal adenocarcinoma had surgery but no neoadjuvant therapy. TCRdb keeps only in-frame clones here, not all; method: immunoSEQ multiplex PCR. The table has roughly 31,000 clones, approximately 94% seen once. The sequenced material came from PBMCs. The receptors derive from a human donor with pancreatic ductal adenocarcinoma.

The V gene is TRBV27, the J gene TRBJ2-1; 9 nucleotides match TRBD2. The V gene end was trimmed by 6 bases and the J gene end by 4 bases; junction bases not matched to a gene: 10. The CDR3 spans 16 residues. The germline V gene has CDR1 MNHEY and CDR2 SMNVEV (reference sequence). CDR3 in amino acids: CASRTGLAGIYNEQFF. The CDR3 DNA reads TGTGCCAGCAGGACCGGGCTAGCGGGGATATACAATGAGCAGTTCTTC.

This chain uses TRBV21-1 with TRBJ2-3; the table calls TRBD2, which could not be checked here. TRBV21-1 is deemed a pseudogene. The CDR3 contains 18 residues. The CDR3 sequence is CASSRKRSPRTSTDTQYF. CDR3 bases: TGTGCCAGCAGCAGAAAGAGGTCTCCTAGAACTAGCACAGATACGCAGTATTTT.

The gene calls are TRBV4-3 and TRBJ2-5, with D perhaps matching TRBD1 or TRBD2 (5 bases each). From germline, CDR1 is LGHNA and CDR2 YSLEER. Trimming removed 0 bases from V and 5 bases from J, with 13 bases in between. CDR3 length equals 15 residues. The CDR3: CASSQEGVRGETQYF. The CDR3 bases are TGCGCCAGCAGCCAAGAGGGGGTTCGAGGGGAGACCCAGTACTTC.

The V gene is TRBV5-6, the J gene TRBJ2-3; TRBD2 aligns across 11 bases. This CDR3 has 17 amino acids. CDR1 is SGHDT and CDR2 is YYEEEE in the germline V gene. J gave up 5 bases and V 3 bases, and 11 bases lay outside the gene matches. CDR3 bases: TGTGCCAGCAGCTCCCAGATCATAGCGGGAGGGGGAGATACGCAGTATTTT. Residues: CASSSQIIAGGGDTQYF. Based on the CDR3 plus reference TRBV5-6 and TRBJ2-3, the full variable domain is DAGVTQSPTHLIKTRGQQVTLRCSPKSGHDTVSWYQQALGQGPQFIFQYYEEEERQRGNFPDRFSGHQFPNYSSELNVNALLLGDSALYLCASSSQIIAGGGDTQYFGPGTRLTVL.

As concerns this clone: Other DNA sequences of this sample code for an identical CDR3. V is TRBV5-1 and J is TRBJ2-3; D not resolved. With 0 bases removed from V and 6 bases from J, the gap between germline ends came to 2 bases. The germline V gene encodes CDR1 SGHRS and CDR2 YFSETQ. CDR3 length: 11 amino acids. CDR3: CASSLADTQYF. Here the CDR3 DNA reads TGCGCCAGCAGCTTGGCTGATACGCAGTATTTT.

The CDR3: CAWSGAGVRGTGELFF. CDR3 bases: TGTGCCTGGAGTGGAGCGGGAGTTAGGGGAACCGGGGAGCTGTTTTTT. The J gene is TRBJ2-2, the V gene TRBV30; TRBD2 matches 8 bases. Looked up from germline, CDR1 is GTSNPN and CDR2 is SVGIG (reference sequence). J gave up 5 bases and V 1 base, and 9 bases lay outside the gene matches. This CDR3 comprises 16 residues.

The chain uses TRBV27 and TRBJ2-7; no firm D call. In germline, CDR1 is MNHEY, CDR2 SMNVEV (reference sequence). V was shortened by 0 bases and J by 4 bases, with 13 bases between the two germline ends. The CDR3 runs 15 residues. CDR3 protein: CASSLSRPPAYEQYF. CDR3 DNA sequence: TGTGCCAGCAGTTTATCGCGGCCCCCGGCATACGAGCAGTACTTC.

The V and J genes are TRBV2 and TRBJ2-7, with D maybe TRBD2 (5 bases). The CDR3 has 14 amino acids. The V end was cut by 7 bases, the J end by 4 bases, with 17 bases between. Per the germline V gene, CDR1 is SNHLY and CDR2 is FYNNEI. As DNA, the CDR3 is TGTGCCAGCACGATTCCCCCGCCGGGGTACGAGCAGTACTTC. Protein product: CASTIPPPGYEQYF.

This chain uses TRBV28 with TRBJ1-2; 8 positions agree with TRBD1. This CDR3 is 13 amino acids long. Germline CDR1 and CDR2: MDHEN and SYDVKM. After removal of 5 bases from V and 8 bases from J, the junction contained 7 bases not matched to a gene. CDR3: CASSGTGYRGYTF. DNA of the CDR3: TGTGCCAGCAGTGGGACAGGATATAGAGGCTACACCTTC.

The chain combines TRBV9 with TRBJ2-3; 8 positions agree with TRBD2. Germline trimming cut 6 bases from V and 0 bases from J; bases unmatched to any gene: 3. This CDR3 contains 14 residues. Germline-derived CDR1 and CDR2 are SGDLS and YYNGEE. The CDR3 loop is CASNSGKSTDTQYF. DNA for the CDR3: TGTGCCAGCAATAGCGGGAAAAGCACAGATACGCAGTATTTT.

The chain joins TRBV11-3 to TRBJ1-1, with D possibly being TRBD1 (5 bases). With 5 bases removed from V and 5 bases from J, the gap between germline ends came to 12 bases. This CDR3 region has 13 residues. The germline CDR1 and CDR2 sequences are SGHNT and YENEEA. The CDR3 DNA follows: TGTGCCAGCAGCCGTCAGGGTTGGACTGAAGCTTTCTTT. Its translation: CASSRQGWTEAFF.

The chain uses TRBV28 and TRBJ2-5; D unclear. CDR1 and CDR2 (germline): MDHEN, SYDVKM. The CDR3 is made up of 17 amino acids. Between the trimmed V and J ends, which lost 2 bases and 2 bases, there was a span of 18 bases. The CDR3, as DNA: TGTGCCAGCAGTTTAGGCCAGCCAGGCAGTTTTCAAGAGACCCAGTACTTC. Translated: CASSLGQPGSFQETQYF.

This chain joins TRBV7-8 and TRBJ2-1; D is undetermined. The V and J ends lost 5 bases and 9 bases respectively, with 11 bases between them. Germline V gives CDR1 SGHVS, CDR2 FQNEAQ. The CDR3 length is 12 residues. CDR3 nucleotides: TGTGCCAGCAGCCTAGGCCGCGGTGAGCAGTTCTTC. Translated: CASSLGRGEQFF.

The V gene is TRBV7-9, the J gene TRBJ2-2, with D tentatively TRBD1 (6 bases). Trimming pared 5 bases from V and 3 bases from J, leaving 13 bases between. The CDR3 has 15 amino acids. From germline, CDR1 is SEHNR and CDR2 FQNEAQ (reference sequence). The CDR3 is CASSKGTLDTGELFF. In DNA form, the CDR3 reads TGTGCCAGCAGCAAAGGGACACTCGACACCGGGGAGCTGTTTTTT.

The chain combines TRBV29-1 with TRBJ1-1; D is possibly TRBD1 (6 bases). The CDR3 spans 10 residues. V was shortened by 7 bases and J by 8 bases, with 11 bases between the two germline ends. CDR1 and CDR2 from the germline V gene are SQVTM and ANQGSEA. The CDR3 bases are TGCAGCGCGACCGGACAGGAAGCTTTCTTT. It codes for CSATGQEAFF.

The V gene is TRBV6-5, the J gene TRBJ2-7, with D possibly matching TRBD1 (5 bases). This CDR3 region has 15 residues. CDR1 MNHEY and CDR2 SVGAGI come from the germline V gene. V lost 4 bases, J lost 3 bases, and 16 bases lay in between. The CDR3 DNA follows: TGTGCCAGCAGTTCCGTGACAGCCGAGGACTACGAGCAGTACTTC. Translating it yields CASSSVTAEDYEQYF.

The CDR3 nucleotides read TGTGCCAGCAGTGAATGGGCGGGGCGAGACACTGAAGCTTTCTTT. Its protein is CASSEWAGRDTEAFF. This sequence joins TRBV2 and TRBJ1-1; D may be TRBD1 (5 bases). This CDR3 has 15 amino acids. V shed 2 bases and J shed 3 bases, with 13 bases lying between them. The germline CDR1 and CDR2 sequences are SNHLY and FYNNEI.

The V call is TRBV7-8, the J call TRBJ2-3; perhaps TRBD2 as D (5 bases). The germline gives CDR1 SGHVS, CDR2 FQNEAQ. This CDR3 has 18 residues. V was cut by 2 bases and J by 3 bases, with 21 bases left in between. The CDR3 here is CASSLKEATSGWTDTQYF. The CDR3 nucleotides are TGTGCCAGCAGCTTAAAAGAAGCCACATCGGGGTGGACAGATACGCAGTATTTT. The full variable domain, in which reference TRBV7-8 and TRBJ2-3 provide the parts outside the CDR3, is GAGVSQSPRYKVAKRGQDVALRCDPISGHVSLFWYQQALGQGPEFLTYFQNEAQLDKSGLPSDRFFAERPEGSVSTLKIQRTQQEDSAVYLCASSLKEATSGWTDTQYFGPGTRLTVL.

The V gene is TRBV4-1, the J gene TRBJ2-1; D possibly corresponds to TRBD1 (5 bases). The germline V and J ends were trimmed by 4 bases and 6 bases, with 10 bases remaining between them. The germline CDR1 and CDR2 sequences are MGHRA and YSYEKL. This CDR3 contains 13 residues. The CDR3 loop reads CASSRQGANEQFF. The CDR3 DNA reads as TGCGCCAGCAGCCGACAAGGGGCCAATGAGCAGTTCTTC.

V gene TRBV4-2 combines with J gene TRBJ1-3, with 7 bases lining up with TRBD1. The CDR3 length is 17 residues. The junction had 5 bases not matched to a gene; V was cut back by 0 bases and J by 0 bases. Germline V gene lookup returns CDR1 LGHNA and CDR2 YNFKEQ. The CDR3 nucleotides read TGTGCCAGCAGCCAAGAGATGGGACAGTTCTCTGGAAACACCATATATTTT. Its translation: CASSQEMGQFSGNTIYF.

As concerns this clone: Mismatch with germline at one junction end may stem from a read error. The genes are TRBV7-8 and TRBJ2-1; maybe TRBD1 (5 bases). CDR3 length: 16 residues. From germline, CDR1 is SGHVS and CDR2 FQNEAQ. The CDR3 reads CASNLLRGNYYNEQFF. The CDR3, as DNA: TGTGCCAGCAACTTACTAAGGGGCAACTACTACAATGAGCAGTTCTTC.

The chain combines TRBV18 with TRBJ1-1; D remains unclear. CDR1 KGHSH and CDR2 LQKENI come from the germline V gene. This CDR3 is built from 13 residues. Trimming pared 0 bases from V and 1 base from J, leaving 3 bases between. This CDR3 reads CASSPPGNTEAFF. The CDR3 DNA reads TGTGCCAGCTCACCACCGGGGAACACTGAAGCTTTCTTT.

The chain couples TRBV5-4 to TRBJ2-6, with D tentatively TRBD1 (6 bases). Germline values: CDR1 SGHNT, CDR2 YYREEE (reference sequence). The CDR3 has 17 residues. Trimming left V 2 bases short and J 1 base short, with 13 bases between. The CDR3 spells CASSFRDTSSGANVLTF. The CDR3 DNA follows: TGTGCCAGCAGCTTCCGGGACACCTCGTCTGGGGCCAACGTCCTGACTTTC.

The genes are TRBV27 and TRBJ2-7, with 9 positions matching TRBD2. The V segment lost 0 bases and the J segment 2 bases; nucleotides outside the gene matches: 8. This CDR3 region has 17 residues. CDR1 and CDR2 (germline): MNHEY, SMNVEV (reference sequence). The CDR3 region is CASSLSYPGTSTYEQYF. The CDR3 nucleotides are TGTGCCAGCAGTTTATCGTACCCCGGGACTAGCACCTACGAGCAGTACTTC.

The V and J genes are TRBV6-6 and TRBJ2-2; 7 bases align to TRBD1. This CDR3 contains 13 residues. Germline lookup yields CDR1 MNHNY and CDR2 SVGAGI (reference sequence). Trimming removed 4 bases from V and 9 bases from J; junction bases left unmatched: 5. CDR3 coding DNA: TGTGCCAGCAGTTTCCCGGACAGGAGGGAGCTGTTTTTT. It yields the protein CASSFPDRRELFF.